A single sample gave rise to the 30 T cell receptor beta chains below, sequenced in a study of OX40 agonist ivuxolimab in advanced cancers. The protocol was immunoSEQ multiplex PCR, while the TCRdb copy is restricted to in-frame clones and leaves out a portion. The sample records tens of thousands of clones, more than 80% being singletons. This material consisted of CD4+ or CD8+ T cells sorted from blood, taken in a trial of the OX40 agonist ivuxolimab. The source of these receptors is an adult with an advanced solid tumor such as melanoma, head and neck, liver or kidney cancer.

CDR3 in amino acids: CASRARDRGGYTF. In nucleotides, the CDR3 is TGTGCCAGCAGAGCCCGGGACAGGGGAGGCTACACCTTC. This rearrangement joins TRBV28 to TRBJ1-2; TRBD1 matches 10 bases. Trimming cost V 6 bases and J 8 bases; bases outside gene matches: 6. This CDR3 is built from 13 residues. Germline values: CDR1 MDHEN, CDR2 SYDVKM.

This clone was picked up one time. This chain uses TRBV1 with TRBJ1-2. TRBV1 is assigned pseudogene status. The length of the CDR3 is 14 residues. CDR3 sequence (DNA): TGCACCAGCAGCCAAAGTAGGCCATTCAATGGCTACACCTTC. Protein sequence: CTSSQSRPFNGYTF.

The chain has TRBV19 and TRBJ2-7; no firm D call. V dropped 1 base and J dropped 2 bases, with 9 bases sitting between them. Germline CDR1 LNHDA, CDR2 SQIVND (reference sequence). This CDR3 is built from 14 residues. Here the CDR3 reads CASSIGPEPYEQYF. The CDR3 region has the DNA TGTGCCAGTAGTATAGGACCGGAACCCTACGAGCAGTACTTC.

The V and J genes are TRBV9 and TRBJ2-5, with TRBD2 as a possible D gene (6 bases). Per the germline V gene, CDR1 is SGDLS and CDR2 is YYNGEE. The ends were cut back, 0 bases at V and 5 bases at J, with 11 bases in the middle. The CDR3 is made up of 14 amino acids. DNA for the CDR3: TGTGCCAGCAGCGTAGCGGGGGTGGAGGAGACCCAGTACTTC. It yields the protein CASSVAGVEETQYF.

V usage is TRBV7-2 and J usage is TRBJ2-7; TRBD2 agrees at 9 bases. This CDR3 is built from 17 residues. CDR1 and CDR2 (germline): SGHTA, FQGNSA. The V and J ends lost 7 bases and 0 bases, in that order; junction bases with no gene match: 13. CDR3 DNA: TGTGCCAGCAACCGAGGCCCCCTTAGCGGGAGCTCCTACGAGCAGTACTTC. Translation gives CASNRGPLSGSSYEQYF.

This sequence joins TRBV7-2 and TRBJ2-2, with 8 positions matching TRBD1. Germline loops: CDR1 SGHTA, CDR2 FQGNSA. V lost 4 bases to trimming and J lost 3 bases; unmatched junction nucleotides: 4. CDR3 length: 15 residues. CDR3 residues: CASSWDRKYTGELFF. The DNA of the CDR3 is TGTGCCAGCAGCTGGGACAGGAAATACACCGGGGAGCTGTTTTTT.

The genes are TRBV19 and TRBJ1-5; no clear D. The CDR3 has 13 amino acids. The V and J ends lost 3 bases and 9 bases respectively, with 12 bases between them. The germline CDR1 and CDR2 sequences are LNHDA and SQIVND (reference sequence). The CDR3 sequence is CASSIHNSGPQHF. In nucleotides, the CDR3 is TGTGCCAGTAGTATTCATAACTCCGGGCCCCAGCATTTT. Full variable domain (missing parts from reference TRBV19 and TRBJ1-5): DGGITQSPKYLFRKEGQNVTLSCEQNLNHDAMYWYRQDPGQGLRLIYYSQIVNDFQKGDIAEGYSVSREKKESFPLTVTSAQKNPTAFYLCASSIHNSGPQHFGDGTRLSIL.

V usage is TRBV5-1 and J usage is TRBJ2-7; 10 positions agree with TRBD1. Germline values: CDR1 SGHRS, CDR2 YFSETQ. The CDR3 consists of 14 residues. V lost 4 bases and J lost 3; bases outside the gene matches: 4. The CDR3 DNA sequence: TGCGCCAGCAGCCTGACAGGGGGCGTCTACGAGCAGTACTTC. Translated: CASSLTGGVYEQYF. The full variable domain, with the rest looked up from reference TRBV5-1 and TRBJ2-7, is KAGVTQTPRYLIKTRGQQVTLSCSPISGHRSVSWYQQTPGQGLQFLFEYFSETQRNKGNFPGRFSGRQFSNSRSEMNVSTLELGDSALYLCASSLTGGVYEQYFGPGTRLTVT.

This chain links TRBV30 with TRBJ1-1; D possibly corresponds to TRBD1 (6 bases). The length of the CDR3 is 13 residues. In germline, CDR1 is GTSNPN, CDR2 SVGIG (reference sequence). Trimming shortened V by 1 base and J by 6 bases, and 12 bases separated the two germline ends. The CDR3 reads CAWSAGDISEAFF. CDR3 DNA: TGTGCCTGGAGTGCAGGGGATATTTCTGAAGCTTTCTTT.

V usage is TRBV7-3 and J usage is TRBJ2-3; the D is unclear. Germline assignment: CDR1 SGHTA and CDR2 FQGTGA. The V and J ends lost 3 bases and 3 bases respectively, with 7 bases between them. The CDR3 has 13 amino acids. Written as DNA, the CDR3 is TGTGCCAGCAGCTTCCTTTCGACAGATACGCAGTATTTT. It is translated as CASSFLSTDTQYF. Filled out from reference TRBV7-3 and TRBJ2-3, the complete variable domain reads GAGVSQTPSNKVTEKGKYVELRCDPISGHTALYWYRQSLGQGPEFLIYFQGTGAADDSGLPNDRFFAVRPEGSVSTLKIQRTERGDSAVYLCASSFLSTDTQYFGPGTRLTVL.

The chain is built from TRBV7-8 and TRBJ2-1; TRBD1 might be the D (6 bases). This CDR3 is 14 amino acids long. The germline V and J ends were trimmed by 7 bases and 6 bases, with 16 bases remaining between them. Germline loops: CDR1 SGHVS, CDR2 FQNEAQ. CDR3 protein: CASTPVRGFNEQFF. The DNA of the CDR3 is TGTGCCAGCACCCCGGTCAGGGGTTTCAATGAGCAGTTCTTC.

The chain combines TRBV19 with TRBJ1-5, with a possible D match to TRBD1 (5 bases). The CDR3 spans 16 residues. V was shortened by 6 bases and J by 4 bases, with 19 bases between the two germline ends. CDR1 and CDR2 (germline): LNHDA, SQIVND (reference sequence). CDR3 in DNA: TGTGCCAGTAGAATTACCCAGGGAGGTGGGAATCAGCCCCAGCATTTT. It codes for CASRITQGGGNQPQHF.

This clone has a single count. The V gene is TRBV6-5, the J gene TRBJ2-7; D remains unclear. V was shortened by 6 bases and J by 3 bases, with 18 bases between the two germline ends. Per germline, CDR1 MNHEY and CDR2 SVGAGI. CDR3 length: 15 amino acids. The CDR3 sequence is CASRPTKGAHYEQYF. DNA for the CDR3: TGTGCCAGCAGGCCTACGAAGGGCGCGCACTACGAGCAGTACTTC.

This chain uses TRBV30 with TRBJ2-5; 8 nucleotides align to TRBD1. With V trimmed by 6 bases and J by 4 bases, 4 bases remained unmatched. There are 12 residues in the CDR3. Germline CDR1 GTSNPN, CDR2 SVGIG (reference sequence). The CDR3 nucleotides are TGTGCCTGCTCGACAGGGGTAGAGACCCAGTACTTC. It codes for CACSTGVETQYF.

This chain links TRBV18 with TRBJ1-2, with D possibly matching TRBD1 (5 bases). This CDR3 is built from 12 residues. Trimming stripped 3 bases from V and 8 bases from J, with 10 bases between. CDR1 and CDR2 (germline): KGHSH, LQKENI. The CDR3 sequence is CASSPRGFGYTF. In DNA form, the CDR3 reads TGTGCCAGCTCACCGAGGGGATTCGGCTACACCTTC.

This chain connects TRBV6-4 to TRBJ2-3; 8 positions agree with TRBD2. This CDR3 region has 14 residues. Germline CDR1 and CDR2: MRHNA and SNTAGT. V gave up 4 bases and J gave up 6 bases; unmatched junction bases: 6. The CDR3 protein is CASSGSGRSDTQYF. DNA for the CDR3: TGTGCCAGCAGTGGCAGCGGGAGATCTGATACGCAGTATTTT.

This rearrangement joins TRBV4-3 to TRBJ2-1; D is possibly TRBD1 (6 bases). CDR1 is LGHNA and CDR2 is YSLEER in the germline V gene. V was shortened by 1 base and J by 9 bases, with 19 bases between the two germline ends. The CDR3 loop spans 16 amino acids. In DNA, the CDR3 is TGCGCCAGCAGCCAAGGTCCGGGCAGGGGATCTAGTGAGCAGTTCTTC. It specifies CASSQGPGRGSSEQFF.

The chain combines TRBV18 with TRBJ2-1; 7 bases align to TRBD1. This CDR3 contains 15 residues. Trimming cost V 4 bases and J 1 base; bases outside gene matches: 4. Germline values: CDR1 KGHSH, CDR2 LQKENI. CDR3: CASSLLQGSYNEQFF. CDR3 DNA sequence: TGTGCCAGCTCACTCTTACAGGGGTCCTACAATGAGCAGTTCTTC.

CDR3: CASSTHANQETQYF. The CDR3 DNA follows: TGTGCCAGCAGTACCCACGCAAACCAAGAGACCCAGTACTTC. The J gene is TRBJ2-5, the V gene TRBV6-5, with D unclear. Germline CDR1 MNHEY, CDR2 SVGAGI. This CDR3 has 14 amino acids. V was clipped by 5 bases and J by 0 bases, with 10 bases between them.

A single count supports this clone. The CDR3, as DNA: TGCGCCAGCAGGGGCGGGGGCCTCTATGGCTACACCTTC. Protein sequence: CASRGGGLYGYTF. V and J are TRBV5-1 and TRBJ1-2; D is possibly TRBD1 (6 bases). V was trimmed by 5 bases and J by 4 bases, leaving 12 bases between them. The V gene's germline CDR1 is SGHRS and CDR2 YFSETQ. The CDR3 totals 13 residues.

In its sample, this clone was seen once. J is TRBJ2-1 and V is TRBV2; 8 nucleotides match TRBD2. The germline CDR1 and CDR2 sequences are SNHLY and FYNNEI. V shed 8 bases, J shed 9 bases, and the junction held 9 bases outside the gene matches. The CDR3 totals 13 residues. CDR3 DNA sequence: TGTGCCAGCGAATTACTAGCGGAGGGTGAGCAGTTCTTC. This gives the protein CASELLAEGEQFF.

The chain carries TRBV25-1 and TRBJ1-5; possible D gene TRBD1, 6 bases. Germline V gene data show CDR1 as MGHDK and CDR2 as SYGVNS. The CDR3 runs 14 residues. V was clipped by 4 bases and J by 5 bases, with 12 bases between them. CDR3 region: CASSGGQVDQPQHF. The DNA of the CDR3 is TGTGCCAGCAGTGGGGGGCAGGTAGATCAGCCCCAGCATTTT.

Only one count was recorded for this clone. V gene TRBV4-3 combines with J gene TRBJ2-1, with 11 bases aligning to TRBD1. Germline CDR1 is LGHNA and CDR2 is YSLEER. V gave up 4 bases and J gave up 7 bases; unmatched junction bases: 3. The CDR3 consists of 14 residues. CDR3 nucleotides: TGCGCCAGCAGCCCGGGACAGGGGGGAAATGAGCAGTTCTTC. Protein: CASSPGQGGNEQFF.

The chain is built from TRBV6-5 and TRBJ2-7; D tentatively reads TRBD1 or TRBD2 (5 bases each). The CDR3 loop spans 13 amino acids. Germline CDR1 is MNHEY and CDR2 is SVGAGI. The V end was cut by 6 bases, the J end by 2 bases, with 11 bases between. The CDR3 DNA sequence: TGTGCCAGCAGCCCGGGACGAACCTACGAGCAGTACTTC. This codes for CASSPGRTYEQYF.

The chain combines TRBV6-6 with TRBJ2-3; the D is unclear. V was pared by 0 bases and J by 4 bases, with 11 bases between. This CDR3 has 15 residues. Germline lookup yields CDR1 MNHNY and CDR2 SVGAGI (reference sequence). The CDR3 here is CASSYSSAAADTQYF. Here the CDR3 DNA reads TGTGCCAGCAGTTACTCGTCTGCCGCGGCAGATACGCAGTATTTT.

The chain links TRBV6-5 to TRBJ2-7; D ambiguous. CDR1 and CDR2 from the germline V gene are MNHEY and SVGAGI. V lost 6 bases to trimming and J lost 2 bases, with 14 bases between them. This CDR3 contains 14 residues. CDR3 nucleotide sequence: TGTGCCAGCAGACGGTCGGTAATTACCTACGAGCAGTACTTC. Translating gives CASRRSVITYEQYF.

The rearrangement uses TRBV4-1 and TRBJ1-2; the D is unclear. This CDR3 is 14 amino acids long. Germline loops: CDR1 MGHRA, CDR2 YSYEKL. V was clipped by 0 bases and J by 1 base, with 6 bases between them. The CDR3 bases are TGCGCCAGCAGCCAAGATAGGAGTAACTATGGCTACACCTTC. Encoded protein: CASSQDRSNYGYTF.

The chain links TRBV7-2 to TRBJ2-6; D remains ambiguous. The CDR3 extends over 16 amino acids. V lost 5 bases and J lost 0, with 11 bases in between. Per germline, CDR1 SGHTA and CDR2 FQGNSA. The CDR3 bases are TGTGCCAGCAGCACCCGGACGGACTCTGGGGCCAACGTCCTGACTTTC. It codes for CASSTRTDSGANVLTF.

This clone has just one count. The chain links TRBV7-3 to TRBJ2-1; no definite D call. CDR3 length equals 13 residues. Germline loops: CDR1 SGHTA, CDR2 FQGTGA. Trimming shortened V by 3 bases and J by 5 bases, and 8 bases separated the two germline ends. CDR3 in DNA: TGTGCCAGCAGCTTTTCTTGGGACAATGAGCAGTTCTTC. It codes for CASSFSWDNEQFF.

V gene TRBV19 combines with J gene TRBJ2-3, with 12 bases fitting TRBD2. V dropped 4 bases and J dropped 4; count of bases not matched to a gene: 6. CDR1 LNHDA and CDR2 SQIVND come from the germline V gene (reference sequence). The CDR3 totals 16 residues. CDR3 residues: CASSRKLAGGPDTQYF. The CDR3 nucleotides read TGTGCCAGTAGTAGGAAGCTAGCGGGAGGGCCAGATACGCAGTATTTT.